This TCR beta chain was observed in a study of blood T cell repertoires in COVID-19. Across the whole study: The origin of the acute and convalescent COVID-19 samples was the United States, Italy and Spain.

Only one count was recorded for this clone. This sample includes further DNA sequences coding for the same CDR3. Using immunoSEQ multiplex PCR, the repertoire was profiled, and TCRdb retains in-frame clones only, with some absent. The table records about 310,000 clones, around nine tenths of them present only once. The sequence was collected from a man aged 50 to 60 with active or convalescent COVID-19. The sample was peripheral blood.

CDR3 residues: CASSGQGQETQYF. CDR3 sequence (DNA): TGTGCCAGCAGTGGACAGGGTCAAGAGACCCAGTACTTC. The V call is TRBV2, the J call TRBJ2-5, with TRBD1 matching 7 bases. The CDR3 is 13 residues long. Trimming cost V 4 bases and J 2 bases; bases outside gene matches: 1. In germline, CDR1 is SNHLY, CDR2 FYNNEI. The full variable domain, in which reference TRBV2 and TRBJ2-5 provide the parts outside the CDR3, is EPEVTQTPSHQVTQMGQEVILRCVPISNHLYFYWYRQILGQKVEFLVSFYNNEISEKSEIFDDQFSVERPDGSNFTLKIRSTKLEDSAMYFCASSGQGQETQYFGPGTRLLVL.